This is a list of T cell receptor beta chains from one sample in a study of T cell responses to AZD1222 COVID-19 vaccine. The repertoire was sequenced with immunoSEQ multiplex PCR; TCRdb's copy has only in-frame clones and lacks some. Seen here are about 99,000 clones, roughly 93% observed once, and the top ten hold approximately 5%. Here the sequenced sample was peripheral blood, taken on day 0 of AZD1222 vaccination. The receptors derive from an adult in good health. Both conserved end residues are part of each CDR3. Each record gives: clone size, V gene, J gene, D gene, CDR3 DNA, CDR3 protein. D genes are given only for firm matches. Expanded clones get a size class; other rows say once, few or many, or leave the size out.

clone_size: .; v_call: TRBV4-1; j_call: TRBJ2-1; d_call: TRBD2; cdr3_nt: TGCGCCAGCAGCCAAAGACCAGCGGGGTCGCTGGACAATGAGCAGTTCTTC; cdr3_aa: CASSQRPAGSLDNEQFF
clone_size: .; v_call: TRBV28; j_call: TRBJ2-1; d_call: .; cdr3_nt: TGTGCCAGCAGTTTATTAGCGGCCACCTCCTACAATGAGCAGTTCTTC; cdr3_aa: CASSLLAATSYNEQFF
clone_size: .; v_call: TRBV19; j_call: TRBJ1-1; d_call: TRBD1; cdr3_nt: TGTGCCAGTAGAGCTACGACAGGGGTAATTGAAGCTTTCTTT; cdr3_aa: CASRATTGVIEAFF
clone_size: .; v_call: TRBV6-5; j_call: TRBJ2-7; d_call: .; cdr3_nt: TGTGCCAGCAGTTACGGGACACGAGCCGCCGAGCAGTACTTC; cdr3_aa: CASSYGTRAAEQYF
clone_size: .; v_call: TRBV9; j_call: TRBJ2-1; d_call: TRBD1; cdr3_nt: TGTGCCAGCAGCGTTCGGGACAGCTACAATGAGCAGTTCTTC; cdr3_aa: CASSVRDSYNEQFF
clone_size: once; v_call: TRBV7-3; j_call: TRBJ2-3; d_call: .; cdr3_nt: TGTGCCAGCAGCTCCAGAAACCAGGGAGATACGCAGTATTTT; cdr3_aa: CASSSRNQGDTQYF
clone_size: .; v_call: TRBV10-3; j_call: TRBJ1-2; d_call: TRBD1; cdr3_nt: TGTGCCATCACCCCGGGACAGGGCGATGGCTACACCTTC; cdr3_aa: CAITPGQGDGYTF
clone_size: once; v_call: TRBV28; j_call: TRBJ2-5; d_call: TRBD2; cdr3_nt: TGTGCCAGCAGCGGGGGGGCGGGCGCGGTGGGAGAGACCCAGTACTTC; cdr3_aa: CASSGGAGAVGETQYF
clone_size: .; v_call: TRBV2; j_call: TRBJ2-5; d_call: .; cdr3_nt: TGTGCCAGCAGTGAACGCGGGCTAGCCCTGGAGACCCAGTACTTC; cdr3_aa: CASSERGLALETQYF
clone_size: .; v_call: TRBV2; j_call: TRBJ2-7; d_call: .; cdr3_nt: TGTGCCAGCCAGGATAGCTCCTACGAGCAGTACTTC; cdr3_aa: CASQDSSYEQYF
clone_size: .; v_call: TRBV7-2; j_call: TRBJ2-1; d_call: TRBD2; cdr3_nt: TGTGCCAGCAGCTTAGGGACTAGCAAAGGCAATGAGCAGTTCTTC; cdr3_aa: CASSLGTSKGNEQFF
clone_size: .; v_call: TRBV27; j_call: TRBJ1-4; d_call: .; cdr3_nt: TGTGCCAGCAGTCCGAGGGGGAATGAAAAACTGTTTTTT; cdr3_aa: CASSPRGNEKLFF
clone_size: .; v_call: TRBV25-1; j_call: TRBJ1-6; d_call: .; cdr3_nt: TGTGCCAGCAGTGCAGGTTTCAGTAATTCACCCCTCCACTTT; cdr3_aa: CASSAGFSNSPLHF
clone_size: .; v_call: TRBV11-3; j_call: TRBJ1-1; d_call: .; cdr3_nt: TGTGCCAGCAGCTCACTTTGGGGGAACACTGAAGCTTTCTTT; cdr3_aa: CASSSLWGNTEAFF
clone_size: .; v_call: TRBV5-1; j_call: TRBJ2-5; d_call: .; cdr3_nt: TGCGCCAGCAGCTCACAGGGTTGGGAGACCCAGTACTTC; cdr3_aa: CASSSQGWETQYF
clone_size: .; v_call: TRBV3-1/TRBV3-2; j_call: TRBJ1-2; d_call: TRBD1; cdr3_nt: TGTGCCAGCAGCCGTATAGGACAGGTGCCCTATGGCTACACCTTC; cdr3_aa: CASSRIGQVPYGYTF
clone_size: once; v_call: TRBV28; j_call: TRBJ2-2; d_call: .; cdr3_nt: TGTGCCAGCAACCCAGGCTCTGAAAATACCGGGGAGCTGTTTTTT; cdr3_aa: CASNPGSENTGELFF
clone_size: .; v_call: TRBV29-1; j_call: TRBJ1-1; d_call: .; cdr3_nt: TGCAGCGTTGGGGAGAACACTGAAGCTTTCTTT; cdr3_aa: CSVGENTEAFF
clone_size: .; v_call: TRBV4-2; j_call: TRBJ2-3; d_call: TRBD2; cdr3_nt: TGTGCCAGCAGCCACAAAATGACGGGAGGGGCAGATACGCAGTATTTT; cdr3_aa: CASSHKMTGGADTQYF
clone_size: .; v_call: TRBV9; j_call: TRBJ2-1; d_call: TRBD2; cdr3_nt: TGTGCCAGCAGCGTAGGTAGCGGGAGAGGGGATGAGCAGTTCTTC; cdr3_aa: CASSVGSGRGDEQFF
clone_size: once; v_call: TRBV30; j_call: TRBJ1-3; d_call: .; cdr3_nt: TGTGCCTGGAGTGAAGGAAACACCATATATTTT; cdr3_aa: CAWSEGNTIYF
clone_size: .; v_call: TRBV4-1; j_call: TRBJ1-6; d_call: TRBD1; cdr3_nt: TGCGCCAGCAGCCATAAAGGGACAGGGGGCTCACCCCTCCACTTT; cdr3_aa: CASSHKGTGGSPLHF
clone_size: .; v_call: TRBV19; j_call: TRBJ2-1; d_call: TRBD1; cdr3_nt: TGTGCCAGCAGGGGGTACAATGAGCAGTTCTTC; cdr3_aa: CASRGYNEQFF
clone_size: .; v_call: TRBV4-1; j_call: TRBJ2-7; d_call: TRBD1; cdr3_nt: TGCGCCAGCAGCCAAGCCAGGGGGTACGAGCAGTACTTC; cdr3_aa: CASSQARGYEQYF
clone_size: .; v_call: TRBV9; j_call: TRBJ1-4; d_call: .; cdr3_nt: TGTGCCAGCAGCGTAGGGCAGTTAAATGAAAAACTGTTTTTT; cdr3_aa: CASSVGQLNEKLFF
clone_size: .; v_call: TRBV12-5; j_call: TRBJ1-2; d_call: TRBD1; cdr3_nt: TGTGCTAGTGGTCTCCAGGCCGGGACAGGGTTAGTTGGGATTGACTACACCTTC; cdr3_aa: CASGLQAGTGLVGIDYTF
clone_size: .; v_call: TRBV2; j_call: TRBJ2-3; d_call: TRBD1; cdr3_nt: TGTGCCAGTGCACAATACAGGGGAACAGATACGCAGTATTTT; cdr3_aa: CASAQYRGTDTQYF
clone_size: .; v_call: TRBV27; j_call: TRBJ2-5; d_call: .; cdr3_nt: TGTGCCAGCAGTTCAACCTGGGGGGAAGAGACCCAGTACTTC; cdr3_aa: CASSSTWGEETQYF
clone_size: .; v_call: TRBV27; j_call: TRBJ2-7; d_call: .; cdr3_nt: TGTGCCAGCAGTTTAAAACTGGTTCAGGGGAGCTCCTACGAGCAGTACTTC; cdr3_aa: CASSLKLVQGSSYEQYF
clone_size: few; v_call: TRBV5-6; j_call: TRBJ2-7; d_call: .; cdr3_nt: TGTGCCAGCAGCTTGGAGGGACGAACCTACGAGCAGTACTTC; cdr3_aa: CASSLEGRTYEQYF
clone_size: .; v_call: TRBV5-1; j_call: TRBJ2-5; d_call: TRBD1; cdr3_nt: TGCGCCAGCAGTCCCGGGACAGGGGGCTATGAGACCCAGTACTTC; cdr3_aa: CASSPGTGGYETQYF